In its sample, the clone carrying this T cell receptor (beta chain) was seen many times. Its target is not known. The data originate from a study of T cells in Graves' hyperthyroidism and ophthalmopathy. Findings and limits, study-wide: Ophthalmopathy prediction by the model preceded onset by a median roughly 6 months.

Using RNA transcripts as the source, TCR beta CDR3 regions were amplified. HTBI primers drove first-round RT-PCR of the TCR CDR3. MiXCR, applied by TCRdb to the multiplex PCR reads, yields one record per CDR3 protein. The sample lists approximately 480,000 distinct CDR3 sequences, less than 25% seen once, with about a quarter in the top ten. Germline trimming cut 4 bases from V and 6 bases from J; bases unmatched to any gene: 6. CDR3 length: 14 amino acids. Germline V gene sequence: CDR1 SNHLY, CDR2 FYNNEI. The clonotype originates from a man aged 18 to 35 with Graves' hyperthyroidism. The rearrangement links TRBV2 to TRBJ2-5; 9 positions match TRBD2. Sequencing input: blood. Written as DNA, the CDR3 is TGTGCCAGCAGTGTGGCGGGGGGGCGGAAGACCCAGTACTTC. Translated: CASSVAGGRKTQYF. The full variable domain, with the rest looked up from reference TRBV2 and TRBJ2-5, is EPEVTQTPSHQVTQMGQEVILRCVPISNHLYFYWYRQILGQKVEFLVSFYNNEISEKSEIFDDQFSVERPDGSNFTLKIRSTKLEDSAMYFCASSVAGGRKTQYFGPGTRLLVL.